Below, one T cell receptor (beta chain) is given with its context. V was shortened by 6 bases and J by 6 bases, with 17 bases between the two germline ends. The CDR3 loop spans 14 amino acids. Germline CDR1 reads MNHEY; CDR2 reads SVGAGI. This entry is derived from a study of blood T cell repertoires in COVID-19. Overall study: T cells, B-cell-depleted T cells, or PBMCs provided the cDNA or gDNA that served as material.

A Seattle source enrolled patients during active infection and followed them longitudinally. TCRdb's table, derived via immunoSEQ multiplex PCR, lists solely in-frame clones and lacks some. The sample has 300,000 to 350,000 clones, roughly 90% seen once. The sample taken for sequencing was peripheral blood. V usage is TRBV6-5 and J usage is TRBJ1-1, with D unresolved. This sequence was found in a woman aged 25 to 39 with COVID-19, enrolled during active disease. This CDR3 reads CASRYQPLDSEAFF. DNA of the CDR3: TGTGCCAGCAGATACCAGCCTTTGGACTCTGAAGCTTTCTTT.